This TCR beta chain derives from a study of cytomegalovirus exposure and HLA in healthy donors. Broader study findings: Reportedly, a later analysis found an Asian-associated ancestry cluster had fewer N-insertions than the roughly 700-donor mean.

The primer mix had 60 Vbeta and 13 Jbeta primers. TCRdb's copy holds only in-frame clones and misses some; the assay was immunoSEQ multiplex PCR. The data show roughly 160,000 clones, with about 85% seen just once and 2% to 3% held by the top ten. On this clone: Its target is unknown.

This CDR3 comprises 17 residues. Deletions cut 5 bases from V and 1 base from J, with 21 bases between. Germline V lookup: CDR1 ENHRY, CDR2 SYGVKD. The sample comprised PBMCs. This clonotype was sampled from a man aged 25-45 years in good health and CMV-seropositive. The chain recombines TRBV10-3 with TRBJ2-7; maybe TRBD2 (6 bases). CDR3 sequence: CAISMELAINPSYEQYF. DNA of the CDR3: TGTGCCATCAGTATGGAACTAGCCATTAACCCTTCCTACGAGCAGTACTTC.